This T cell receptor (beta chain) was recorded in a study of blood T cells in healthy people across ages (dated by TCRdb to between 2014 and 2017). Study-wide context: In model experiments, template switching captured roughly one uniquely barcoded TCR beta cDNA molecule for every two T cells. The study measured age-related changes in TCR beta repertoire diversity using deep sequencing normalized with unique cDNA molecular identifiers. The donors were divided into four age groups: young (average around 17 years), middle-aged (approximately 42), aged (around 59) and long-lived (about 79). For two donors (one aged 18 to 30 and one aged 80 or older), the study analyzed two additional independent replicas of 1 million unique cDNA reads from the same blood draw.

The roughly 37 donors, aged 6 to 90 years, were systemically healthy Caucasian individuals from Russia. Each donor gave 9 to 10 milliliters of peripheral blood, collected into EDTA-treated Vacutainer tubes. Ficoll-Paque density-gradient centrifugation was used to isolate PBMCs, with at least 6.5 million per sample. Trizol reagent was used to extract total RNA from the PBMCs, yielding at least 5.5 micrograms per sample. For every donor, an aliquot of PBMCs went through flow cytometry to measure the percentages of naive CD45RAhigh/CD27high T cells. The protocol used for the library was 5' RACE. The sample was run on an Illumina HiSeq 2500. A second PCR of 7 to 11 cycles was performed with a sample-barcoded 5' primer and a J-beta primer mix. Each TCR beta cDNA molecule received a unique molecular identifier from a template-switch 5' adaptor carrying 12 random nucleotides. At least 2.5 million CDR3-containing paired-end reads were obtained from each sample. First-strand cDNA synthesis was performed from all RNA using the Mint cDNA synthesis kit, with priming by a TRBC-specific oligonucleotide. All cDNA was treated with uracil-DNA glycosylase and then went through a first 18-cycle PCR with the universal primers M1SS and BC2_uni_R. In the paper's pipeline: Normalization of each sample was performed by random selection of 1 million high-quality reads, each carrying a distinct molecular identifier. Reads with shared molecular identifiers were discarded instead of being binned into consensus sequences. MiTCR, run with a Q25 quality threshold and the strictest error-elimination algorithm, handled CDR3 identification, clonotype clustering and error correction. A nonparametric unseen species model using Euler transformation provided a lower-bound estimate of total TCR beta diversity. TCRdb reprocessing: public reads trimmed at Q25 with fastp, clones called with MiXCR, in-frame beta chains kept. A single entry per CDR3 protein holds the most common genes and DNA from its merged rows. The V and J calls here are based on TCRdb, not the publication. The sample table records about 560,000 distinct CDR3 sequences; about 26% of these occur just once. The ten largest clones add up to approximately 3.5% of the sample.

Broader findings and caveats from the paper: The percentage of naive T cells measured by flow cytometry correlated strongly with observed TCR beta diversity. The long-lived group showed more naive CD4+ T cells, fewer expanded clones and increased TCR diversity than the aged group, suggesting age selection. Estimates of total diversity based on one million sequenced T cells were regarded as lower bounds and as underestimates. Since profiling was done on bulk unsorted PBMCs, naive and antigen-experienced compartments could not be conclusively compared. As age increased, observed TCR beta diversity per million T cells dropped in a roughly linear way, and a significant reduction was already evident by age around 41. Donor CMV infection status was unknown, potentially confounding age-related changes in expanded clonotypes.

Remarks on this clonotype: Its recognized antigen is unknown. Within one base of it there is no much larger clone, and no base qualities were kept.

The germline V gene specifies LGHNA as CDR1 and YSLEER as CDR2. The CDR3, cysteine through phenylalanine, is 17 amino acids long. Of the read, only the CDR3 DNA is kept; its 51 bases are in frame from base 1. V lost 4 bases and J lost 3 bases, and the count of bases not matched to a germline gene is 6. This same sample was also taken into another study, of T cells of mothers and their children. The second paper further reports: Donors were nine systemically healthy Caucasian individuals: three mothers and their six children. cDNA synthesis used all of the extracted RNA, with 1.5 ug of RNA in each 15 ul reaction. In the second PCR, sample barcodes and 2-4 random nucleotides were introduced via the M1S primer. Each mother yielded over 8.5 million TCR beta CDR3 reads and each child 2.5 million to 3 million reads. In both related and unrelated pairs, thymic selection shapes the output of TCR recombination in a similar way, with inherited differences having only a minor effect. Normalized repertoire overlap was always found to be slightly, but never significantly, higher in related mother-child pairs than in unrelated mother-child pairs. No persistent microchimeric T cell clones were detected, at a sensitivity of around 97 clones per million clonotypes. Deep NGS was used in the study to compare the TCR beta repertoires of mothers and children and to look for features that separate related mother-child pairs from unrelated individuals. Mothers averaged roughly 36 +/- 4 years of age and children averaged approximately 11 +/- 4 years. Libraries were sequenced on Illumina HiSeq 2000 with 100+100 nt paired-end reads after adapter ligation with NEBNext reagents. Mother and child libraries were prepared a month apart and sequenced in separate runs to prevent cross-contamination. For each donor, between 500,000 and 2,000,000 distinct TCR beta clonotypes were identified. Naive TCR beta clonotypes were estimated from low-frequency clonotypes matched to each donor's FACS-determined naive share, without sorting.

The chain was built from TRBV4-3 and TRBJ2-1, with 13 bases in between that match TRBD2. This TCR came from a boy younger than 10 in good health. The sequenced sample was blood. The DNA sequence reads TGCGCCAGCAGCCGCACTAGCGGGAGGGCCAACTACAATGAGCAGTTCTTC. Its coded protein is CASSRTSGRANYNEQFF.